This TCR beta chain was sequenced during a study of T cell repertoires in cytomegalovirus infection. Across the study: Selected CMV epitopes included recently identified HLA-C-restricted ones as well as well-studied HLA-B-restricted ones. Public TCR beta signatures marked donors with CMV infection and the matching HLA.

TCRdb ran MiXCR on the reads and lists one entry per CDR3 protein. The sample includes about 920,000 distinct CDR3 sequences, more than 25% of them seen just once. CDR3 length: 15 amino acids. The V end was cut by 4 bases, the J end by 8 bases, with 16 bases between. Germline CDR1 is SGDLS and CDR2 is YYNGEE. Notes on the study in general: Ex vivo responses were dominated by HLA-C-restricted CMV-specific TCR beta clonotypes. Pooled public TCR beta family frequency picked out CMV carriers with the relevant HLA.

This clonotype was picked up a small number of times. Its antigen remains unidentified. This clonotype was sampled from a human donor in good health (CMV status not recorded). Some clones in this sample may be carry-over from other donors' samples. The chain couples TRBV9 to TRBJ2-6; maybe TRBD1 (5 bases). Sample: cultured CD8+ T cells from PBMCs, taken from culture after CMV antigen stimulation. The chain's CDR3 is CASSPSGGHSNVLTF. CDR3 in DNA: TGTGCCAGCAGCCCCTCGGGTGGACATTCCAACGTCCTGACTTTC.